This T cell receptor (beta chain) was found in a study of CD8+CD57+ T cells in acquired aplastic anemia. Across the study: Isolated CD4+ and CD8+ cells, once sorted, yielded DNA averaging roughly 3.2 ug.

Genomic DNA, serving as template, underwent TCR beta VDJ and CDR3 profiling. One entry per CDR3 protein, called by TCRdb with MiXCR from the reads. The repertoire holds 190,000 or so distinct CDR3 sequences, with roughly 55% as singletons. This clonotype occurred many times. As yet, its antigen is unknown. The CDR3 contains 16 residues. The junction had 6 bases not matched to a gene; V was cut back by 2 bases and J by 4 bases. Germline assignment: CDR1 LNHNV and CDR2 YYDKDF (reference sequence). Study-level points and caveats: Between the patient and control groups, CD8+ Simpson's diversity did not differ significantly.

The source is a human donor in good health. Material for sequencing was sorted CD4+, CD8+, or CD8+CD57+ T cells (not recorded which) from PBMCs. The genes are TRBV15 and TRBJ2-1; 9 bases match TRBD1. CDR3 residues: CATSRTTGGSYNEQFF. The CDR3 DNA is TGTGCCACCAGCAGAACGACAGGGGGGTCTTACAATGAGCAGTTCTTC.